This T cell receptor (beta chain) was identified during a study of cytomegalovirus exposure and HLA in healthy donors. With 60 Vbeta and 13 Jbeta primers, the PCR was carried out. The method was immunoSEQ multiplex PCR; TCRdb's version includes in-frame clones alone and lacks a portion of them. The sample includes under 200,000 clones, roughly 80% of them seen just once. The CDR3 has 14 amino acids. CDR1 is MNHEY and CDR2 is SVGAGI in the germline V gene. Trimming cost V 1 base and J 6 bases, with 12 bases left between them. This chain uses TRBV6-5 with TRBJ1-2; D possibly corresponds to TRBD1 (6 bases). Sample: PBMCs. This TCR was sampled from a man aged 45-65 years in good health and CMV-seropositive. As DNA, the CDR3 is TGTGCCAGCAGTTACTTGGGACACTACAATGGCTACACCTTC. It specifies CASSYLGHYNGYTF.